Included here is one TCR beta chain sequence, with context. By sample share, this clone is medium-sized (0.01 to 0.1%). Its antigen remains unidentified. No much larger clonotype is one base removed from it; base qualities were not supplied. This sample is part of a study of OX40 agonist ivuxolimab in advanced cancers. Some background on the complete study: Ivuxolimab, which targeted the costimulatory receptor OX40 (CD134), was an agonistic, fully human IgG2 monoclonal antibody. Patients were allowed to have had prior anti-PD-1, anti-PD-L1 or anti-CTLA-4 therapy, and around 40% of the dose-escalation patients had previously received checkpoint inhibitors. Partial responses occurred in three dose-escalation patients, of whom one had hepatocellular carcinoma and two had cutaneous melanoma. Peripheral TCRbeta sequencing aimed to test whether ivuxolimab altered TCR sequence diversity and caused clonal T-cell expansion. In the dose-escalation cohort, nearly 85% of patients were male, and the mean age was roughly 60 years with a range of about 20 to 80. Intravenous ivuxolimab was administered to patients every 2 weeks at six dose levels: 0.01, 0.1, 0.3, 1.5, 3 and 10 mg/kg. Of the approximately 54 dose-escalation patients, hepatocellular carcinoma was present in approximately 20, melanoma in some 15, renal cell carcinoma in 9 and head and neck cancer in 9. The monotherapy dose-escalation portion (N of about 52 patients) of the phase I ivuxolimab trial is reported in the paper.

Patients with autoimmune disease history or receiving systemic immunosuppression were excluded from the trial. In every dose cohort, peripheral blood was drawn for TCR sequencing at baseline, cycle 4 day 1, and cycle 7 day 1. Samples were obtained from an open-label, multicenter, first-in-human phase I dose-escalation trial of ivuxolimab. The trial enrolled adults with locally advanced or metastatic head and neck squamous cell, hepatocellular, melanoma or renal cell carcinoma. Before TCR sequencing, CD4+ T cells and CD8+ T cells from peripheral blood were sorted into separate populations. Genomic DNA was extracted from sorted cells for sequencing of the TCRbeta CDR3 region. The immunoSEQ Assay was used to sequence the TCRbeta CDR3 regions. Here the immuneACCESS table is served through TCRdb, limited to in-frame sequences with V and J called. Missing clones are a known gap in these copies; in checked studies unresolved V genes cover under half, and the rest lacks a known reason. Here the sample has roughly 25,000 clones; about 88% occur a single time. The ten top clones hold 20% to 25% of the sample.

The full study reports these points: In the 0.1-3.0 mg/kg groups, partial responders had among the lowest normalized peripheral clonal expansion, particularly in CD8+ T cells. At doses of 0.1 to 3.0 mg/kg, clonal expansion of both CD4+ and CD8+ T cells in blood was seen between baseline and week 6. The antigen specificity of the peripheral T cells that underwent clonal expansion was not determined. After ivuxolimab, CD8+ T cells had more expanded clones than CD4+ T cells on average. Low levels of normalized T-cell clonal expansion were also seen in some nonresponding patients.

The germline V end is reduced by 0 bases and the J end by 4 bases; junction bases left unmatched: 9. According to the germline V gene, CDR1 reads LGHNA and CDR2 reads YSLEER. CDR3 length: 17 amino acids, cysteine to phenylalanine. Here the CDR3 DNA is all that survives: 51 bases in frame from base 1. The TCR comes from an adult with an advanced solid tumor such as melanoma, head and neck, liver or kidney cancer. The specimen was CD4+ or CD8+ T cells sorted from blood, collected in a trial of the OX40 agonist ivuxolimab. The chain links TRBV4-3 with TRBJ2-3; 8 central nucleotides agree with TRBD2. DNA sequence: TGCGCCAGCAGCCAAGATCGAGGCGGGGGGCCCGCAGATACGCAGTATTTT. This gives the protein CASSQDRGGGPADTQYF.